These 17 T cell receptor beta chains were all obtained from the same sample, sequenced in a study of cytomegalovirus exposure and HLA in healthy donors. The PCR was carried out with 60 Vbeta primers and 13 Jbeta primers. This table comes from immunoSEQ multiplex PCR, and its TCRdb copy is limited to in-frame clones, with some not included. The table has over 100,000 clones, under 85% seen once. Sample: PBMCs. The receptors originated from a man aged 35-49 years in good health and CMV-seronegative.

V usage is TRBV4-3 and J usage is TRBJ2-7; D perhaps matches TRBD1 (6 bases). Germline CDR1 LGHNA, CDR2 YSLEER. V gave up 0 bases and J gave up 3 bases, with 18 bases separating them. The CDR3 is made up of 17 amino acids. Here the CDR3 DNA reads TGCGCCAGCAGCCAAGACCCTAGGACAGTGTCTGGCTACGAGCAGTACTTC. Translated: CASSQDPRTVSGYEQYF.

The chain employs TRBV19 and TRBJ2-1; 8 bases align to TRBD1. Per the germline V gene, CDR1 is LNHDA and CDR2 is SQIVND (reference sequence). The CDR3 runs 15 residues. V was clipped by 1 base and J by 8 bases; unmatched bases: 7. This chain's CDR3 is CASSIGQGPSDEQFF. CDR3 nucleotides: TGTGCCAGTAGTATAGGACAGGGGCCTTCAGATGAGCAGTTCTTC.

The chain links TRBV28 to TRBJ1-5, with TRBD1 as a possible D gene (5 bases). The CDR3 extends over 15 amino acids. The V end was cut by 1 base, the J end by 6 bases, with 13 bases between. Germline CDR1 MDHEN, CDR2 SYDVKM. The CDR3: CASSLSSGGGQPQHF. DNA of the CDR3: TGTGCCAGCAGTTTATCCTCGGGGGGTGGTCAGCCCCAGCATTTT.

The genes are TRBV7-2 and TRBJ2-7; maybe TRBD2 (7 bases). CDR3 length: 14 residues. Trimming took off 1 base at V and 7 bases at J, with 14 bases between the two ends. Germline CDR1 SGHTA, CDR2 FQGNSA. The chain's CDR3 is CASSLGGGGEEQYF. The CDR3 DNA follows: TGTGCCAGCAGCTTAGGTGGAGGGGGGGAAGAGCAGTACTTC.

The chain has TRBV11-2 and TRBJ2-1, with 9 bases lining up with TRBD2. The CDR3 runs 13 residues. V dropped 8 bases and J dropped 9; count of bases not matched to a gene: 8. Germline-derived CDR1 and CDR2 are SGHAT and FQNNGV. This CDR3 is CASGLAFKGEQFF. CDR3 nucleotide sequence: TGTGCCAGCGGACTAGCGTTCAAGGGTGAGCAGTTCTTC.

The chain joins TRBV11-3 to TRBJ2-7; no firm D call. V lost 5 bases and J lost 2, with 16 bases in between. The V gene's germline CDR1 is SGHNT and CDR2 YENEEA. The CDR3 is 15 amino acids. The CDR3 nucleotides are TGTGCCAGCAGCCCTCCAGGTGCCCCTCCCTACGAGCAGTACTTC. It encodes CASSPPGAPPYEQYF.

This rearrangement joins TRBV4-2 to TRBJ2-2, with D maybe TRBD1 (6 bases). Germline V lookup: CDR1 LGHNA, CDR2 YNFKEQ. This CDR3 region has 15 residues. The V and J ends lost 1 base and 1 base respectively, with 7 bases between them. The CDR3 nucleotides read TGTGCCAGCAGCCAAGGACAGGTGAACACCGGGGAGCTGTTTTTT. It yields the protein CASSQGQVNTGELFF.

The rearrangement joins TRBV2 to TRBJ1-1; D uncertain. CDR3 size: 14 residues. CDR1 and CDR2 from the germline V gene are SNHLY and FYNNEI. Trimming cost V 5 bases and J 1 base, with 11 bases left between them. The chain's CDR3 is CASSKGVENTEAFF. CDR3 bases: TGTGCCAGCAGTAAAGGAGTTGAGAACACTGAAGCTTTCTTT.

This clone occurred once. The chain links TRBV7-2 to TRBJ1-1; 9 positions agree with TRBD1. The CDR3 consists of 15 residues. In germline, CDR1 is SGHTA, CDR2 FQGNSA. J lost 7 bases, V lost 5 bases, and 11 bases had no gene match. CDR3 region: CASSEPGTGIGEAFF. CDR3 DNA sequence: TGTGCCAGCAGCGAGCCCGGGACAGGGATCGGTGAAGCTTTCTTT.

The chain recombines TRBV4-1 with TRBJ2-6; D remains ambiguous. V lost 5 bases and J lost 0, with 14 bases in between. CDR1 and CDR2 from the germline V gene are MGHRA and YSYEKL. The CDR3 covers 17 residues. CDR3 region: CASSSSVILSGANVLTF. CDR3 bases: TGCGCCAGCAGCTCCTCGGTTATACTCTCTGGGGCCAACGTCCTGACTTTC.

The rearrangement uses TRBV29-1 and TRBJ2-7, with D perhaps matching TRBD2 (6 bases). The CDR3 has 15 amino acids. V shed 7 bases and J shed 0 bases, with 19 bases lying between them. Germline values: CDR1 SQVTM, CDR2 ANQGSEA. CDR3 bases: TGCAGCGCGAACCTGCCGCGGGGACGCTCCTACGAGCAGTACTTC. It encodes CSANLPRGRSYEQYF.

The V gene is TRBV28, the J gene TRBJ2-3; D gene ambiguous. Trimming left V 1 base short and J 8 bases short, with 7 bases between. The CDR3 runs to 12 residues. Germline CDR1 reads MDHEN; CDR2 reads SYDVKM. The CDR3 DNA sequence: TGTGCCAGCAGTTTATCCCGGAGTACGCAGTATTTT. It translates to CASSLSRSTQYF.

In this sample, this clone turned up many times. The rearrangement links TRBV28 to TRBJ1-3; 8 bases align to TRBD1. Germline lookup yields CDR1 MDHEN and CDR2 SYDVKM. J lost 3 bases, V lost 5 bases, and 6 bases had no gene match. The CDR3 is 15 residues long. The CDR3 coding sequence is TGTGCCAGCAGTCTCCTGGACAGGGATGGAAACACCATATATTTT. This codes for CASSLLDRDGNTIYF.

With respect to this clone: Sequence at one end of the junction differs from germline and may be a read error. The V and J genes are TRBV25-1 and TRBJ2-7; D may be TRBD2 (7 bases). From germline, CDR1 is MGHDK and CDR2 SYGVNS. The CDR3 runs 16 residues. The CDR3 reads CASSGGGGRVSDEQCF. The CDR3 DNA is TGTGCCAGCAGTGGTGGGGGGGGCAGGGTATCCGACGAGCAGTGCTTC.

The genes are TRBV5-6 and TRBJ1-2, with D possibly being TRBD1 (6 bases). Germline V gene lookup returns CDR1 SGHDT and CDR2 YYEEEE. The length of the CDR3 is 12 residues. Trimming stripped 2 bases from V and 12 bases from J, with 14 bases between. CDR3 residues: CASSFGAAGDTF. The CDR3 DNA reads as TGTGCCAGCAGCTTCGGGGCGGCAGGGGACACCTTC.

This clone was found once. The V call is TRBV7-2, the J call TRBJ2-1; D unclear. Trimming removed 1 base at V and 7 bases at J, with 14 bases between. This CDR3 has 15 residues. Germline V gene data show CDR1 as SGHTA and CDR2 as FQGNSA. Here the CDR3 reads CASSLEVGYGNEQFF. Written as DNA, the CDR3 is TGTGCCAGCAGCTTAGAGGTCGGGTACGGGAATGAGCAGTTCTTC. The complete variable domain, with remaining parts taken from reference TRBV7-2 and TRBJ2-1, reads GAGVSQSPSNKVTEKGKDVELRCDPISGHTALYWYRQSLGQGLEFLIYFQGNSAPDKSGLPSDRFSAERTGGSVSTLTIQRTQQEDSAVYLCASSLEVGYGNEQFFGPGTRLTVL.

CDR3 bases: TGCGCCAGCAGCCAAGTACTAGCGGGGGGGTCGACCCAGTACTTC. It is translated as CASSQVLAGGSTQYF. The chain has TRBV4-3 and TRBJ2-5, with 13 bases fitting TRBD2. The V and J ends lost 1 base and 7 bases, in that order; junction bases with no gene match: 3. This CDR3 is built from 15 residues. In germline, CDR1 is LGHNA, CDR2 YSLEER.